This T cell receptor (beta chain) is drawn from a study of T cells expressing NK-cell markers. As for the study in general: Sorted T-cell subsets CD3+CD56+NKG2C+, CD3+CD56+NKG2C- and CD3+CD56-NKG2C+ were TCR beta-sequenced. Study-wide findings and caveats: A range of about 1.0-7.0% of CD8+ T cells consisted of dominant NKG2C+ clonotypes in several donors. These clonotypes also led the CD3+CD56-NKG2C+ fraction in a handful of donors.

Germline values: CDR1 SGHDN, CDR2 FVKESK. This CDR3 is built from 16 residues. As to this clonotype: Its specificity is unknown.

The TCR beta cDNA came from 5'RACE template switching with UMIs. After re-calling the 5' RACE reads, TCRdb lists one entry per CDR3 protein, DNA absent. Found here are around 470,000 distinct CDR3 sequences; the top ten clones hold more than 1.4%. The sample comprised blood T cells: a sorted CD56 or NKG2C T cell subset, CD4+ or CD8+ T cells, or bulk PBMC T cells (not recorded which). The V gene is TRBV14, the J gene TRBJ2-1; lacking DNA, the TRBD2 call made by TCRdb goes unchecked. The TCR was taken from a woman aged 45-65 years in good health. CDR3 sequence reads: CASSQRSGSLRNEQFF.